This entry concerns a single TCR beta chain. Its target is unknown. A read error may produce the germline difference seen at one junction end. This record belongs to a study of cytomegalovirus exposure and HLA in healthy donors. Study information: Unique TCR beta sequences numbering approximately 120 million came from about 179 million T cells in an earlier analysis. Study conclusions and caveats: Both high specificity and high sensitivity reportedly marked the classifier's diagnosis of cytomegalovirus status. In a later analysis, compared with equally common non-associated chains, HLA-associated beta chains were more expanded.

A multiplex PCR was run with 60 Vbeta primers and 13 Jbeta primers. Clones were sequenced by immunoSEQ multiplex PCR, and TCRdb holds only the in-frame ones, with some missing. The sample includes about 130,000 clones, around 75% of them seen just once. Germline V lookup: CDR1 SGHTA, CDR2 FQGTGA. The CDR3 totals 14 residues. V and J are TRBV7-3 and TRBJ2-7, with TRBD1 as a possible D gene (8 bases). The sequencing input was PBMCs. The source of this sequence is a man aged 35 to 55 in good health and CMV-seronegative. CDR3 in amino acids: CASSITGGAYEQYF. Here the CDR3 DNA reads TGTGCCAGCAGCATAACAGGGGGGGCCTACGAGCAGTACTTC.